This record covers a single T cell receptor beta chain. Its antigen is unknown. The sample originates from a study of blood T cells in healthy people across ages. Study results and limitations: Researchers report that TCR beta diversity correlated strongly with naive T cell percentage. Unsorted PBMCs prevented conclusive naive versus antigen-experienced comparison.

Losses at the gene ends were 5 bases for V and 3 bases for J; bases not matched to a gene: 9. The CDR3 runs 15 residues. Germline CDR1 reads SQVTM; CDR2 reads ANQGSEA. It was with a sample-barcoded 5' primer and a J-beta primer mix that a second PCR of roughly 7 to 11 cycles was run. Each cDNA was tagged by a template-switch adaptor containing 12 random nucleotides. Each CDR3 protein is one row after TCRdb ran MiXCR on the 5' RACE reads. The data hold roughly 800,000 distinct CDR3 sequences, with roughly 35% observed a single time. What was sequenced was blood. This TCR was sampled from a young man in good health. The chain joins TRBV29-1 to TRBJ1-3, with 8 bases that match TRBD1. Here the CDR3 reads CSVFHRTGLGNTIYF. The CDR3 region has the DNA TGCAGCGTTTTTCACCGGACAGGGCTTGGAAACACCATATATTTT.